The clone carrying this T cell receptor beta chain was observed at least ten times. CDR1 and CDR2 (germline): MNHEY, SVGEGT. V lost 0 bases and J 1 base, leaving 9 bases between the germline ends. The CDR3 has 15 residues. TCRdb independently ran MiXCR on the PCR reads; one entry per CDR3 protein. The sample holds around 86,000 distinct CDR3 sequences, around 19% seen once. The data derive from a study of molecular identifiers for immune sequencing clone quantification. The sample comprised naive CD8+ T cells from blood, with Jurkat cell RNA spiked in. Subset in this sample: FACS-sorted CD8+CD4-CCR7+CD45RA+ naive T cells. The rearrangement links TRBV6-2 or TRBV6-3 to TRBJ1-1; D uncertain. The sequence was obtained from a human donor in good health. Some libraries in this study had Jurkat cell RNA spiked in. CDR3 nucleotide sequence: TGTGCCAGCAGTTACTCGCCGGGGAAGAACACTGAAGCTTTCTTT. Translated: CASSYSPGKNTEAFF.